Detailed here is one TCR beta chain. Which antigen it targets is not known. Per-base quality was not reported, and no clone a single base away is much larger than it. This specimen belongs to a study of vaccination effects on CD4 cells after COVID-19 (dated by TCRdb to between 2021 and 2024). With respect to the entire study: Two doses of either the BNT162b2 or the mRNA-1273 mRNA SARS-CoV-2 vaccine were administered to participants. In both COVID-19 convalescent patients and infection-naive vaccine recipients, the study compared SARS-CoV-2 spike-specific CD4+ TCR repertoires from before mRNA vaccination with those from after it. Altogether, around eleven COVID-19 convalescent patients and several SARS-CoV-2-naive healthy vaccine recipients made up the full study. Cultures from other donors in the study were sequenced with the Oncomine TCR Beta short-read assay on an Illumina iSeq 100. Overall results and qualifications from the work: Among healthy vaccine recipients, nearly all vaccine-induced clones were SARS-CoV-2 mono-reactive, and only 1 of 255 was cross-reactive with common cold coronaviruses. At late post-vaccination timepoints, both infection-induced and vaccine-induced clones showed marked clonal contraction, consistent with waning T cell responses. Only a small number of convalescent patients were included, and no early post-infection timepoints were available, which limited the study.

To identify antigen-specific CD4+ T cell clonotypes by their expansion, the ViraFEST assay first stimulated PBMC with viral peptide pools and then applied TCR sequencing. After more than nine days of culture, CD4+ T cells were isolated with the EasySep CD4+ T cell isolation kit. Negative nucleocapsid antibody results before and after vaccination confirmed that the healthy vaccine recipients had no prior SARS-CoV-2 infection. Approximately 2 million PBMC per well were cultured in IMDM with about 5% human AB serum, 8 to 10 IU/ml IL-2 and gentamicin, plus 10 ug/ml peptides. On days 3 and 7, half of the culture medium was replaced with fresh IL-2-containing medium. Unless noted otherwise, every peptide stimulation condition was cultured in triplicate wells. PBMC were separated from whole blood using Ficoll-Paque Plus gradient centrifugation and were then either cryopreserved at -140C or used fresh. The spike proteins of SARS-CoV-2 and of the common cold coronaviruses HCoV-NL63, HCoV-OC43 and HCoV-229E were spanned by overlapping peptide pools. Genomic DNA was extracted from cultured CD4+ T cells with the QIAamp micro DNA kit.

V and J are truncated by 5 bases and 3 bases respectively, leaving an intervening sequence of 22 bases. There are 17 amino acids in the CDR3, from cysteine to phenylalanine inclusive. The only DNA kept is the CDR3, 51 bases in frame from the first base. Based on the germline V gene (reference sequence), the CDR1 and CDR2 sequences are LNHDA and SQIVND. Libraries were made using the immunoSEQ multiplex PCR assay. DNA from the cultured and isolated CD4+ T cells underwent TCR beta CDR3 sequencing. Under the source paper's analysis protocol: Non-productive TCR sequences were removed and reads were trimmed to the CDR3 region, keeping CDR3s of at least 7 amino acids. Antigen-specific clonotypes were identified with the MANAFEST web app by comparing expansion in peptide wells against reference cultures. To count as positive, a clone had to show expansion at FDR<0.05 compared with the reference and with all other wells, an odds ratio above 5, and a frequency above 0.1% in two replicate wells. Clonotypes significantly expanded in SARS-CoV-2 spike wells and in at least one common cold coronavirus spike condition were defined as cross-reactive. CDR3 similarity was assessed by Levenshtein distance with the stringdist R package, and unrooted trees were built with ape in R 3.6.1. The table comes from immuneACCESS by way of TCRdb, which keeps in-frame sequences with V and J called. Part of the clones is missing from these tables; in studies checked, under half for an unresolved V gene and the rest for unknown reasons. The DNA gave D and trimming, while V, J and clone size come from that table. The table for this sample lists roughly 42,000 clones; approximately 80% of them were counted only once. Around 2.8% of the sample belongs to the ten largest clones.

Recombination joined TRBV19 with TRBJ1-2; the D gene cannot be named for sure. The sample was CD4+ T cells from PBMCs cultured with HCoV-NL63 spike peptides, taken before COVID-19 vaccination. The cell subset or site label for this specimen denotes: HCoV-NL63 spike overlapping peptide pool stimulation. The source of this sequence is a human donor who received a COVID-19 vaccine. The nucleotide sequence is given as TGTGCCAGTAGTGTCACCAGGAGGAGCTCGTTCGACTATGGCTACACCTTC. The resulting protein is CASSVTRRSSFDYGYTF.